These 11 T cell receptor beta chains came from one sample sequenced in a study of blood T cells in healthy people across ages. Through a sample-barcoded 5' primer and a J-beta primer mix, a second PCR was run for roughly 6 to 11 cycles. TCRdb passed the 5' RACE reads through MiXCR, listing each CDR3 protein once. Counted here are 540,000 or so distinct CDR3 sequences, about 25% occurring once; the ten biggest clones make up around 10%. The sample also formed part of further work on T cells of mothers and their children.

Sequenced: blood. The receptors stem from a boy aged 5 to 17 in good health.

In this sample, this clonotype turned up a few times. V usage is TRBV29-1 and J usage is TRBJ2-1; D gene uncertain. V lost 4 bases, J lost 2 bases, and 9 bases lay in between. The CDR3 has 13 amino acids. CDR1 is SQVTM and CDR2 is ANQGSEA in the germline V gene. CDR3 region: CSVGNKAYNEQFF. CDR3 bases: TGCAGCGTTGGGAATAAAGCCTACAATGAGCAGTTCTTC.

This clonotype was recorded a few times. V is TRBV7-9 and J is TRBJ2-7, with D possibly being TRBD2 (5 bases). The CDR3 length is 14 residues. Germline V CDR1 and CDR2: SEHNR, FQNEAQ (reference sequence). V was cut by 3 bases and J by 3 bases, with 12 bases left in between. The CDR3 sequence: CASSFESGLYEQYF. CDR3 coding DNA: TGTGCCAGCAGCTTTGAGTCAGGACTCTACGAGCAGTACTTC.

The gene calls are TRBV2 and TRBJ2-5, with 7 bases lining up with TRBD2. Matching the DNA end better, TRBJ2-7 makes the J call doubtful. CDR3 length: 12 amino acids. The germline V gene has CDR1 SNHLY and CDR2 FYNNEI. The CDR3 reads CANRDYNYEQYF. The CDR3 region has the DNA TGTGCCAACCGGGACTACAACTACGAGCAGTACTTC.

This clonotype was observed a few times. This sequence joins TRBV6-2 or TRBV6-3 and TRBJ2-7, with 7 positions matching TRBD2. V lost 5 bases, J lost 6 bases, and 10 bases stayed unmatched. Germline V gene sequence: CDR1 MNHEY, CDR2 SVGEGT. This CDR3 is built from 14 residues. The CDR3 nucleotides read TGTGCCAGCAGTCAAGAGCGACTAGCCGGCGAGCAGTACTTC. Protein: CASSQERLAGEQYF.

This clonotype is a singleton in its sample. V and J are TRBV19 and TRBJ2-5; TRBD2 might be the D (6 bases). Trimming removed 6 bases at V and 1 base at J, with 18 bases between. The V gene's germline CDR1 is LNHDA and CDR2 SQIVND (reference sequence). The CDR3 has 16 residues. The chain's CDR3 is CASSHRGLGSQETQYF. The CDR3, as DNA: TGTGCCAGTAGCCATCGGGGGTTGGGGAGCCAAGAGACCCAGTACTTC.

The V call is TRBV7-2, the J call TRBJ1-2; D call uncertain. The CDR3 covers 14 residues. V lost 5 bases and J 4 bases, leaving 14 bases between the germline ends. CDR1 SGHTA and CDR2 FQGNSA come from the germline V gene. This CDR3 reads CASSPTPPAYGYTF. CDR3 bases: TGTGCCAGCAGCCCGACTCCTCCTGCCTATGGCTACACCTTC.

This chain uses TRBV5-1 with TRBJ2-6; no clear D. With 4 bases removed from V and 1 base from J, the gap between germline ends came to 12 bases. CDR3 length: 16 residues. In germline, CDR1 is SGHRS, CDR2 YFSETQ. The CDR3 DNA reads as TGCGCCAGCAGCCCACTTGACAAGTCTGGGGCCAACGTCCTGACTTTC. Translating gives CASSPLDKSGANVLTF.

The chain joins TRBV28 to TRBJ2-5, with D perhaps TRBD2 (6 bases). Germline lookup yields CDR1 MDHEN and CDR2 SYDVKM. The CDR3 consists of 16 residues. V was trimmed by 6 bases and J by 2 bases, leaving 19 bases between them. The CDR3, as DNA: TGTGCCAGCAGCAGCCCCCGGGGGAAGTCTCAAGAGACCCAGTACTTC. It translates to CASSSPRGKSQETQYF.

The V gene is TRBV28, the J gene TRBJ2-1, with 10 bases that match TRBD2. This CDR3 contains 16 residues. The V gene's germline CDR1 is MDHEN and CDR2 SYDVKM. Trimming at V came to 2 bases and at J to 4 bases, leaving 5 bases not matched to a gene. The CDR3 bases are TGTGCCAGCAGTTTACAGTTAGCGGGGGGTTACAATGAGCAGTTCTTC. Translation: CASSLQLAGGYNEQFF. Full variable domain (rest looked up from reference TRBV28 and TRBJ2-1): DVKVTQSSRYLVKRTGEKVFLECVQDMDHENMFWYRQDPGLGLRLIYFSYDVKMKEKGDIPEGYSVSREKKERFSLILESASTNQTSMYLCASSLQLAGGYNEQFFGPGTRLTVL.

The gene calls are TRBV12-3 or TRBV12-4 and TRBJ1-2, with TRBD1 matching 8 bases. Trimming cost V 5 bases and J 8 bases; bases outside gene matches: 7. The CDR3 totals 13 residues. The CDR3 loop is CASSARQGQGYTF. CDR3 sequence (DNA): TGTGCCAGCAGTGCCCGACAGGGGCAGGGCTACACCTTC.

A few counts support this clonotype. DNA of the CDR3: TGTGCCAGCGGGGCAGTTCTCGCAGATACGCAGTATTTT. The encoded protein is CASGAVLADTQYF. The chain is built from TRBV11-1 and TRBJ2-3; maybe TRBD1 (5 bases). Deletions cut 8 bases from V and 4 bases from J, with 13 bases between. The CDR3 totals 13 residues. Germline loops: CDR1 SGHAT, CDR2 FQDESV (reference sequence).